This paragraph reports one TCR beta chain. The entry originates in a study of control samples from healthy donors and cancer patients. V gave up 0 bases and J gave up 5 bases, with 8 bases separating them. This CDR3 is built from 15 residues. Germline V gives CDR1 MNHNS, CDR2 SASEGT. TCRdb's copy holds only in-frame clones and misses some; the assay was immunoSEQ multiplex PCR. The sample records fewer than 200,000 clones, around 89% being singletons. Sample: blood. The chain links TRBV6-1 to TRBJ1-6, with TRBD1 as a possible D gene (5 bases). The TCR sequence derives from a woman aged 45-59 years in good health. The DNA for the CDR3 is TGTGCCAGCAGTGAAGCTTGGGGCCATAATTCACCCCTCCACTTT. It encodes CASSEAWGHNSPLHF.